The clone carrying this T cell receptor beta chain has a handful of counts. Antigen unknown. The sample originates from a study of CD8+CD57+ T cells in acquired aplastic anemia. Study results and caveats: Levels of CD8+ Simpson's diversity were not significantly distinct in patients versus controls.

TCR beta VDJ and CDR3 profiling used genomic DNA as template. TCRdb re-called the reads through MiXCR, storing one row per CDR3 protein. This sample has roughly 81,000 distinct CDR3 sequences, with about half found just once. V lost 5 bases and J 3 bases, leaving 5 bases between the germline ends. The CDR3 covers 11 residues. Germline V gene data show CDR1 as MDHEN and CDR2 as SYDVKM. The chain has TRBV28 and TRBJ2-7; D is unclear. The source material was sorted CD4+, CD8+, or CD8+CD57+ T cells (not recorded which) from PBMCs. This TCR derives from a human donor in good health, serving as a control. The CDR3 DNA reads TGTGCCAGCAGTGGTATCTACGAGCAGTACTTC. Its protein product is CASSGIYEQYF.